A selection of T cell receptor beta chains follows, all from one sample in a study of blood T cell repertoires in COVID-19. Clones were sequenced by immunoSEQ multiplex PCR, and TCRdb holds only the in-frame ones, with some missing. The sample has tens of thousands of clones; roughly 82% are singletons. Sequenced input: peripheral blood. The source is a woman aged 55 to 70 with acute or convalescent COVID-19. The CDR3 runs from the conserved cysteine through the conserved F or W. D genes are given only for firm matches. Clone size is not always given. Where it is, it says once, few, many or a class for expanded clones.

d_gene: -
v_gene: TRBV5-4
abundance: few
j_gene: TRBJ2-7
CDR3nt: TGTGCCAGCAGCTTGGCGTCCGGCGGGCAGTACTTC
CDR3aa: CASSLASGGQYF

d_gene: -
v_gene: TRBV12-1
abundance: -
j_gene: TRBJ2-1
CDR3nt: TGTGCCAGCAGCTACGGACTAGCGGGGGCGTACAATGAGCAGTTCTTC
CDR3aa: CASSYGLAGAYNEQFF

d_gene: -
v_gene: TRBV30
abundance: once
j_gene: TRBJ1-4
CDR3nt: TGTGCCTGGAGCCGGACAGTAAATAATGAAAAACTGTTTTTT
CDR3aa: CAWSRTVNNEKLFF

d_gene: -
v_gene: TRBV5-1
abundance: -
j_gene: TRBJ2-7
CDR3nt: TGCGCCAGCAGCTTGGCTGTCACAGGGAGCAGGGTGCAGTACTTC
CDR3aa: CASSLAVTGSRVQYF

d_gene: -
v_gene: TRBV9
abundance: -
j_gene: TRBJ1-2
CDR3nt: TGTGCCAGCAACCGTGAGGGACACGCCGGGTCTAACTATGGCTACACCTTC
CDR3aa: CASNREGHAGSNYGYTF

d_gene: -
v_gene: TRBV7-9
abundance: -
j_gene: TRBJ2-3
CDR3nt: TGTGCCAGCAGCGCGGCAAGTGATACGCAGTATTTT
CDR3aa: CASSAASDTQYF

d_gene: -
v_gene: TRBV10-3
abundance: -
j_gene: TRBJ1-1
CDR3nt: TGTGCCATCAGTGGAAATGAGGGGGGGGTAGCCGCTTTCTTT
CDR3aa: CAISGNEGGVAAFF

d_gene: TRBD1
v_gene: TRBV19
abundance: -
j_gene: TRBJ2-4
CDR3nt: TGTGCCAGTAGTGAATCGGGACAGGGGGCGAAAAACATTCAGTACTTC
CDR3aa: CASSESGQGAKNIQYF

d_gene: -
v_gene: TRBV6-6
abundance: -
j_gene: TRBJ1-1
CDR3nt: TGTGCCAGCAGTTTCGGACAGACCCCTGAAGCTTTCTTT
CDR3aa: CASSFGQTPEAFF

d_gene: -
v_gene: TRBV7-6
abundance: -
j_gene: TRBJ2-3
CDR3nt: TGTGCCAGCAGCTTAGACGCGGGGAGAGCAGATACGCAGTATTTT
CDR3aa: CASSLDAGRADTQYF

d_gene: -
v_gene: TRBV5-4
abundance: -
j_gene: TRBJ2-5
CDR3nt: TGTGCCAGCAGCTTGATCACTAGGCGAGAGACCCAGTACTTC
CDR3aa: CASSLITRRETQYF

d_gene: TRBD1
v_gene: TRBV28
abundance: once
j_gene: TRBJ1-5
CDR3nt: TGTGCCAGCAGTGCTAACAGGGGTAGCAATCAGCCCCAGCATTTT
CDR3aa: CASSANRGSNQPQHF

d_gene: TRBD1
v_gene: TRBV28
abundance: -
j_gene: TRBJ2-3
CDR3nt: TGTGCCAGCAAAGTCGATAAATGGGGACAGGGTGCCGATACGCAGTATTTT
CDR3aa: CASKVDKWGQGADTQYF

d_gene: -
v_gene: TRBV30
abundance: once
j_gene: TRBJ1-1
CDR3nt: TGTGCCTGGAGTGTTACGGGAACTGAAGCTTTCTTT
CDR3aa: CAWSVTGTEAFF

d_gene: -
v_gene: TRBV6-5
abundance: -
j_gene: TRBJ1-1
CDR3nt: TGTGCCAGCAGTTACTCGCGGCAGAACACTGAAGCTTTCTTT
CDR3aa: CASSYSRQNTEAFF

d_gene: -
v_gene: TRBV5-1
abundance: -
j_gene: TRBJ2-7
CDR3nt: TGCGCCAGCAGGGTCATTCCGAGCTCCTACGAGCAGTACTTC
CDR3aa: CASRVIPSSYEQYF

d_gene: TRBD1
v_gene: TRBV10-3
abundance: -
j_gene: TRBJ2-2
CDR3nt: TGTGCCATCAGTGAATCAGGGGGCACCGGGGAGCTGTTTTTT
CDR3aa: CAISESGGTGELFF

d_gene: TRBD2
v_gene: TRBV7-7
abundance: -
j_gene: TRBJ2-1
CDR3nt: TGTGCCAGCAGCCCTAGCGGGGACTACAATGAGCAGTTCTTC
CDR3aa: CASSPSGDYNEQFF

d_gene: TRBD2
v_gene: TRBV5-1
abundance: -
j_gene: TRBJ2-1
CDR3nt: TGCGCCAGCAGCTTTTTCCTACCAGGGACTAGCGGGGATGAGCAGTTCTTC
CDR3aa: CASSFFLPGTSGDEQFF

d_gene: -
v_gene: TRBV7-7
abundance: -
j_gene: TRBJ2-5
CDR3nt: TGTGCCAGCAGCTTAGGTCAGGGAGAGACCCAGTACTTC
CDR3aa: CASSLGQGETQYF

d_gene: -
v_gene: TRBV6-6
abundance: -
j_gene: TRBJ2-7
CDR3nt: TGTGCCAGCAGTTCTAGCGCGCAGAAATCCTACGAGCAGTACTTC
CDR3aa: CASSSSAQKSYEQYF

d_gene: TRBD1
v_gene: TRBV11-3
abundance: -
j_gene: TRBJ1-2
CDR3nt: TGTGCCAGCAGCAACCCTAGCTGGACAGGGGTTGTAGGCTACACCTTC
CDR3aa: CASSNPSWTGVVGYTF

d_gene: -
v_gene: TRBV5-1
abundance: -
j_gene: TRBJ2-3
CDR3nt: TGCGCCAGCAGCTTGCCGGGTAACACAGATACGCAGTATTTT
CDR3aa: CASSLPGNTDTQYF

d_gene: -
v_gene: TRBV2
abundance: once
j_gene: TRBJ2-7
CDR3nt: TGTGCCAGCAGCCCCCGGGGCTACGAGCAGTACTTC
CDR3aa: CASSPRGYEQYF

d_gene: -
v_gene: TRBV2
abundance: -
j_gene: TRBJ1-2
CDR3nt: TGTGCCAGCAGTCAAAACACCTATGGCTACACCTTC
CDR3aa: CASSQNTYGYTF

d_gene: -
v_gene: TRBV15
abundance: few
j_gene: TRBJ1-2
CDR3nt: TGTGCCACCAGCGTCGGACACTTCTATGGCTACACCTTC
CDR3aa: CATSVGHFYGYTF

d_gene: -
v_gene: TRBV28
abundance: few
j_gene: TRBJ1-6
CDR3nt: TGTGCCAGCAGTTTGGGGGCATCACCCCTCCACTTT
CDR3aa: CASSLGASPLHF

d_gene: -
v_gene: TRBV18
abundance: -
j_gene: TRBJ1-1
CDR3nt: TGTGCCAGCTCACAATCAGACAGCCAGAACACTGAAGCTTTCTTT
CDR3aa: CASSQSDSQNTEAFF

d_gene: -
v_gene: TRBV5-1
abundance: -
j_gene: TRBJ2-5
CDR3nt: TGCGCCAGCAGCTTGGGACAGGTACAGACCCAGTACTTC
CDR3aa: CASSLGQVQTQYF

d_gene: -
v_gene: TRBV15
abundance: -
j_gene: TRBJ1-5
CDR3nt: TGTGCCACCAGCATAGGGGGAGTCAATCAGCCCCAGCATTTT
CDR3aa: CATSIGGVNQPQHF

d_gene: TRBD2
v_gene: TRBV11-1
abundance: once
j_gene: TRBJ2-1
CDR3nt: TGTGCCAGCAGCTTCCTAGCGGGGGGATACAATGAGCAGTTCTTC
CDR3aa: CASSFLAGGYNEQFF

d_gene: -
v_gene: TRBV30
abundance: -
j_gene: TRBJ2-5
CDR3nt: TGTGCCTGGAGTGTACTACAATTCCAAGAGACCCAGTACTTC
CDR3aa: CAWSVLQFQETQYF

d_gene: -
v_gene: TRBV10-1
abundance: few
j_gene: TRBJ1-3
CDR3nt: TGCGCCAGCATAGGCGGCAGCTCTGGAAACACCATATATTTT
CDR3aa: CASIGGSSGNTIYF